This T cell receptor beta chain originates from a study of blood T cells in healthy people across ages. Study observations and caveats: As naive T cell percentage varied, TCR beta diversity correlated strongly with it.

J gave up 0 bases and V 6 bases, and 10 bases lay outside the gene matches. This CDR3 contains 15 residues. Germline V gene lookup returns CDR1 DFQATT and CDR2 SNEGSKA (reference sequence). Sample-barcoded 5' priming and a J-beta primer mix drove a second PCR of roughly 6 to 12 cycles. TCRdb independently ran MiXCR on the 5' RACE reads; one entry per CDR3 protein. The data show around 1,500,000 distinct CDR3 sequences, roughly 27% seen once. This clonotype has at least ten counts. Its target is not known. The chain combines TRBV20-1 with TRBJ2-7, with 8 bases identical to TRBD1. The TCR comes from a woman aged 25 to 39 in good health. Material for sequencing was blood. The CDR3: CSAKNRDRSSYEQYF. The DNA for the CDR3 is TGCAGTGCCAAAAACCGGGACAGGAGCTCCTACGAGCAGTACTTC.